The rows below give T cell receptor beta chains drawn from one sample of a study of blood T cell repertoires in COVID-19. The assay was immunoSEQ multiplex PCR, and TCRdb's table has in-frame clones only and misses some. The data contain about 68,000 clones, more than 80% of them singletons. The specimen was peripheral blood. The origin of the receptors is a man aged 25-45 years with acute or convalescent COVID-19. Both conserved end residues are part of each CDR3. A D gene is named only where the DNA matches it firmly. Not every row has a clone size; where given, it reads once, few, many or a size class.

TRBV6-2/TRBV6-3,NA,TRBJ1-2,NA,TGTGCCAGCACCCCGGAGACGGGCTATGGCTACACCTTC,CASTPETGYGYTF
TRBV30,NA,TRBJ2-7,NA,TGTGCCTGGAGTGTAGCCAGCGGACCCTCCTACGAGCAGTACTTC,CAWSVASGPSYEQYF
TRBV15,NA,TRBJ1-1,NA,TGTGCCACCAGCCTGGGCTACACTGAAGCTTTCTTT,CATSLGYTEAFF
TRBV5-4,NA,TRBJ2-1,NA,TGTGCCAGCAGCTTCGCGTCGGGTACTGAGCAGTTCTTC,CASSFASGTEQFF
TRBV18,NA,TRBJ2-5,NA,TGTGCCAGCTCGGGCGTCAATTCCCAAGAGACCCAGTACTTC,CASSGVNSQETQYF
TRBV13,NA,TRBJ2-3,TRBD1,TGTGCCAGCAGCCGGACAGGGGGCGGGGATACGCAGTATTTT,CASSRTGGGDTQYF
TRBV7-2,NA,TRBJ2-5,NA,TGTGCCAGCAGCTTAGCTGGCGGGACGTGGGAGACCCAGTACTTC,CASSLAGGTWETQYF
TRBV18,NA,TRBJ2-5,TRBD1,TGTGCCAGCTCACCATCCAGACAGGGTGGCAAACAAGAGACCCAGTACTTC,CASSPSRQGGKQETQYF
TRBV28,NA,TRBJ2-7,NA,TGTGCCAGCAGTTTAAGGTGGGCCTCGAATGACGAGCAGTACTTC,CASSLRWASNDEQYF
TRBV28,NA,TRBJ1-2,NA,TGTGCCAGCCTCTTAGGCGGGGGCGTCTGGAAAGGCTACACCTTC,CASLLGGGVWKGYTF
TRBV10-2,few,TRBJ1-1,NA,TGCGCCAGCAGTGTGAGCTCCCCTAGATCCACTGAAGCTTTCTTT,CASSVSSPRSTEAFF
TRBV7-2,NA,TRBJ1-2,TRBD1,TGTGCCAGCAGCTCCCCGGACAGGGGTATTTATGGCTACACCTTC,CASSSPDRGIYGYTF
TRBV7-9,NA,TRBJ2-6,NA,TGTGCCAGCAGCGCTCCGGGAGTCCCTGGGGCCAACGTCCTGACTTTC,CASSAPGVPGANVLTF
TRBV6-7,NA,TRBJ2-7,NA,TGTGCCAGCAGTCCCCGCAGGGGTCGGGACTACGAGCAGTACTTC,CASSPRRGRDYEQYF
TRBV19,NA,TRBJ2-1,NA,TGTGCCAGTAGTAAGGGACTCTACAATGAGCAGTTCTTC,CASSKGLYNEQFF
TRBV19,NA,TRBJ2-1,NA,TGTGCCAGTAGTATAGAACAGTACAATGAGCAGTTCTTC,CASSIEQYNEQFF
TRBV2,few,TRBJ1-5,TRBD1,TGTGCCAGCAGGGGGGGACAGGGTGGAGCCCAGCATTTT,CASRGGQGGAQHF
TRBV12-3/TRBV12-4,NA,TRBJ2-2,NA,TGTGCCAGCAGTCGGGGGAACACCGGGGAGCTGTTTTTT,CASSRGNTGELFF
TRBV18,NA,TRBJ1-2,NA,TGTGCCAGCTCACCAGACAGGAACTATGGCTACACCTTC,CASSPDRNYGYTF